A single sample gave rise to the 8 T cell receptor beta chains below, sequenced in a study of T-cell reconstitution after alpha-beta-depleted transplantation in children. Unique molecular identifiers featured in how the TCRbeta library was prepared. Each CDR3 protein gets one entry after TCRdb re-called the PCR reads with MiXCR. The sample contains approximately 390,000 distinct CDR3 sequences, approximately 10% of which appear only once. The specimen was PBMCs from the stem cell graft donor, collected from the stem cell graft. Receptors were obtained from a human donor who donated a stem cell graft to a child with acute myeloid leukemia.

Regarding this clonotype: This may arise from a read error, as a much more abundant clone is one base away. CDR3 residues: CASGYGQGGAYEQYV. In DNA form, the CDR3 reads TGTGCCAGCGGTTACGGTCAGGGAGGGGCATACGAGCAGTACGTC. This chain links TRBV6-5 with TRBJ2-7; 7 bases map to TRBD2. The CDR3 is 15 residues long. Germline lookup yields CDR1 MNHEY and CDR2 SVGAGI.

This clonotype was found a few times. The V gene is TRBV20-1, the J gene TRBJ1-2, with a weak D call TRBD1 (5 bases). V was trimmed by 3 bases and J by 0 bases, leaving 11 bases between them. Germline CDR1 is DFQATT and CDR2 is SNEGSKA (reference sequence). This CDR3 contains 14 residues. CDR3 loop: CSASMGLSNYGYTF. For the CDR3, the DNA is TGCAGTGCTAGTATGGGACTTTCTAACTATGGCTACACCTTC.

The chain combines TRBV10-2 with TRBJ2-7, with TRBD1 identical over 7 bases. Germline V gives CDR1 WSHSY, CDR2 SAAADI. The ends lost 6 bases at V and 3 bases at J; junction bases unmatched: 8. The CDR3 loop spans 14 amino acids. The CDR3 sequence: CASRLGTEGYEQYV. The CDR3, as DNA: TGCGCCAGCAGGCTCGGGACAGAAGGCTACGAGCAGTACGTC.

This clonotype was detected only a few times. The chain carries TRBV12-3 or TRBV12-4 and TRBJ2-3; D uncertain. The CDR3 has 16 residues. The V end was cut by 3 bases, the J end by 0 bases, with 13 bases between. The CDR3 coding sequence is TGTGCCAGCAGTTTCGGGTACCGTGCTAGCACAGATACGCAGTATTTT. It specifies CASSFGYRASTDTQYF.

This chain uses TRBV11-1 with TRBJ2-1; the match to TRBD1 covers 9 bases. The CDR3 is 20 residues long. Germline-derived CDR1 and CDR2 are SGHAT and FQDESV (reference sequence). V dropped 5 bases and J dropped 0; count of bases not matched to a gene: 17. This CDR3 reads CASSPSGVGQGSRSYNEQFF. The CDR3 DNA is TGTGCCAGCAGCCCCTCAGGCGTCGGACAGGGGTCGCGCTCCTACAATGAGCAGTTCTTC.

This chain links TRBV4-3 with TRBJ1-4, with 9 nucleotides matching TRBD1. This CDR3 spans 15 amino acids. After removal of 0 bases from V and 9 bases from J, the junction contained 5 bases not matched to a gene. The germline CDR1 and CDR2 sequences are LGHNA and YSLEER. The CDR3 DNA sequence: TGCGCCAGCAGCCAAGACCGGGACAGGGACCAAAAACTGTTTTTT. This translates into CASSQDRDRDQKLFF.

This clonotype was picked up a small number of times. The V call is TRBV25-1, the J call TRBJ1-3; no clear D. The ends were cut back, 2 bases at V and 3 bases at J, with 11 bases in the middle. CDR3 length: 15 amino acids. Germline values: CDR1 MGHDK, CDR2 SYGVNS. The CDR3 nucleotides read TGTGCCAGCAGTGAAAGGTTCGGGGATGGAAACACCATATATTTT. Protein: CASSERFGDGNTIYF. Full variable domain (outside the CDR3, taken from reference TRBV25-1 and TRBJ1-3): EADIYQTPRYLVIGTGKKITLECSQTMGHDKMYWYQQDPGMELHLIHYSYGVNSTEKGDLSSESTVSRIRTEHFPLTLESARPSHTSQYLCASSERFGDGNTIYFGEGSWLTVV.

This chain joins TRBV5-8 and TRBJ2-5; D is ambiguous. CDR3 size: 14 residues. V was clipped by 1 base and J by 2 bases, with 9 bases between them. The germline CDR1 and CDR2 sequences are SGHTS and YDEGEE. CDR3 DNA sequence: TGTGCCAGCAGCTTGAGCGAGTTACAAGAGACCCAGTACTTC. Its protein product is CASSLSELQETQYF.